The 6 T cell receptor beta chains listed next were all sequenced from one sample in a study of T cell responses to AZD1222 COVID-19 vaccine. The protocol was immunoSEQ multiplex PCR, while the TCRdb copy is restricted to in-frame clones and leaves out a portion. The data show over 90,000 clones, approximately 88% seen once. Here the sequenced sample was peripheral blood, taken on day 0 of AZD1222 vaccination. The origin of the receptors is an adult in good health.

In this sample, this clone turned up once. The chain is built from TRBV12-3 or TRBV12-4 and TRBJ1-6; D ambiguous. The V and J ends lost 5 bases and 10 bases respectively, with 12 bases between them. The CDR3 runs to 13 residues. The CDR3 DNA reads TGTGCCAGCAGTCAAATGCTAGAGTCACCCCTCCACTTT. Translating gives CASSQMLESPLHF.

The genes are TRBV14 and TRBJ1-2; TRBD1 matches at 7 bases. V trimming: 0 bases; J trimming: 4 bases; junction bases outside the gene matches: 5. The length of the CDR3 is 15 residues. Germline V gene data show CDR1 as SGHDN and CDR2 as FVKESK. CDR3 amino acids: CASSQEGGASYGYTF. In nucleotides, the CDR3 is TGTGCCAGCAGCCAAGAAGGGGGCGCCAGCTATGGCTACACCTTC.

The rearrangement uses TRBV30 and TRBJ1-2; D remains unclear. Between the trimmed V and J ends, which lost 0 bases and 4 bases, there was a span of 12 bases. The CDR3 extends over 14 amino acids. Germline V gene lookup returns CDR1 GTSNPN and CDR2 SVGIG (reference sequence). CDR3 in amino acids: CAWSVLGITYGYTF. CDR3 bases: TGTGCCTGGAGTGTACTAGGGATTACCTATGGCTACACCTTC.

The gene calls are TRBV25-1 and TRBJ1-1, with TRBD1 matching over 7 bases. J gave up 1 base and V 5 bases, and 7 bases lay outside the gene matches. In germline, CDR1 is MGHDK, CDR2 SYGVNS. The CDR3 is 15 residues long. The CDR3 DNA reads TGTGCCAGCAGTATACGGGACAGTAGGAACACTGAAGCTTTCTTT. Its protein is CASSIRDSRNTEAFF.

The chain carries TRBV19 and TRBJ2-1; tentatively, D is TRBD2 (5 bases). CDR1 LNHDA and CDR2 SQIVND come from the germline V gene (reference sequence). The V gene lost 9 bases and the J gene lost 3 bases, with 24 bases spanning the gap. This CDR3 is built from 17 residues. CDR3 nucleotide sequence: TGTGCCAGGAAATGCTACCGTCGGCGGGCTGACTACAATGAGCAGTTCTTC. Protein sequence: CARKCYRRRADYNEQFF.

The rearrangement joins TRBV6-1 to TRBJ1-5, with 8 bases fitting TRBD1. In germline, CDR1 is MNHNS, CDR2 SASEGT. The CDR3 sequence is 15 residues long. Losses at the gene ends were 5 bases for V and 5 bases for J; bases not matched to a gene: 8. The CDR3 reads CASSPRTGNYQPQHF. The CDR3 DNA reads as TGTGCCAGCAGTCCCCGGACAGGGAACTATCAGCCCCAGCATTTT.